The entry that follows covers one T cell receptor beta chain sequence. Its antigen is not yet known. Base qualities are not at hand, and no much larger clone is one base apart. The receptor library was made with the immunoSEQ multiplex PCR assay. The multiplex PCR relied on a mix of 60 forward primers for TCR Vbeta segments and 13 reverse primers for TCR Jbeta segments. A multiplex PCR assay on genomic DNA amplified the CDR3 region of rearranged TCR beta genes. The Illumina HiSeq System was used to sequence the amplified TCR beta libraries as 87-base-pair reads. Concerning the study's data processing: In a later analysis, 77 million or so unique TCR beta chains were counted across the approximately 640 repertoires, and around 11 million of these chains were shared by at least two donors. To remove PCR and sequencing errors, raw reads were error-corrected and collapsed into unique sequences using a nearest-neighbor algorithm that merged closely related sequences. V, D and J gene segments were assigned by aligning CDR3 sequences to IMGT reference sequences. Each retained sequence needed at least a six-nucleotide match to both a V gene segment and a J gene segment. A rearrangement was called productive if the CDR3 had no stop codons and remained in frame with V and J, and every other rearrangement was called non-productive. Following IMGT convention, CDR3 was defined as the stretch from the second conserved V-encoded cysteine up to the conserved J-encoded phenylalanine. The earlier analysis of about 590 of the donors excluded sequences that lacked an unambiguous match to a single V gene segment. In an earlier analysis of around 590 of the donors, a V segment was called functional when productive rearrangements were above 56.7%, and segregating when the standard deviation between donors exceeded 5%. A statistical classification framework was developed to diagnose cytomegalovirus status using the catalog of TCR beta chain sequences. In a later analysis, TCR nucleotide sequences were compared against IMGT/GENE-DB human TR gene sequences so that V and J genes could be assigned. In a later analysis, CDR3 sequences and most-parsimonious VDJ recombination scenarios were assigned using the TCRdist pipeline. In a later analysis, each TCR beta chain was defined by its CDR3 amino acid sequence together with its V-gene family, and reads without a unique V-gene family were excluded. A later analysis removed several hundred highly shared, low-generation-probability nucleotide sequences to deal with suspected cross-contamination and a sequencing artifact. In a later analysis, a clonal expansion index for each public chain was calculated from normalized within-repertoire ranks of inferred template counts. In a later analysis, generation probabilities were computed using a VDJ recombination model fitted to out-of-frame rearrangements, and the results were checked against IGoR. In a later analysis, TCR-TCR, TCR-HLA and TCR-CMV co-occurrence was scored with hypergeometric tests, and a repertoire-size bias correction was applied to TCR pairs. In a later analysis, false discovery rates were estimated by permuting HLA or CMV assignments 20 times. A later analysis grouped co-occurring TCRs with DBSCAN, adding TCRdist sequence similarity when clustering within HLA-allele-positive subsets. Repertoires with fewer than 30,000 or more than 120,000 public chains, plus five repertoires with anomalous nucleotide sharing, were excluded from co-occurrence clustering. Sourced from immuneACCESS, this table was stored by TCRdb with only in-frame sequences that have V and J called. A share of the clones is absent; for the studies checked, an unresolved V gene accounts for under half, and the remainder has no known explanation. V and J calls and clone size are copied from that table; D and trimming were computed from the DNA. In all, the sample holds approximately 130,000 clones, and over 70% of those were seen once. 3.1% of the sample goes to the ten largest clones.

The data derive from a study of cytomegalovirus exposure and HLA in healthy donors (dated by TCRdb to 2016 to 2017). The study in broad terms: In an earlier analysis of 587 of the donors, 276 Gb of sequence data and roughly 100 million unique TCR beta sequences from some 170 million T cells were reported. A later genetic analysis used genome-wide SNP genotypes for about 55% of the 666 donors, treating that subset as a discovery cohort. In an earlier analysis of 550 to 700 of the donors, high-throughput TCR beta sequencing was used to judge whether each TCR beta V gene segment behaved as functional or pseudogenic. Several DR-DQ haplotypes were handled as single units for association and clustering, since linkage in the cohort was strong. The number of donors typed differed by locus, with about 629-630 for A, B, C, DRB1 and DQB1, 522 for DQA1, about 610 for DPA1, and around 450 for DPB1. The genetic ancestry cluster associated with self-reported Caucasian donors included roughly four fifths of the 300 to 400 genotyped donors. Alongside the repertoire data, information on donor age, sex, ethnicity and CMV serostatus was compiled. To study patterns of TCR occurrence, a later analysis re-analyzed previously published TCR beta repertoires from around 700 donors and added high-resolution HLA genotyping. Roughly 320 gigabases of sequencing data and approximately 92 million unique TCR sequences made up an early release that covered around 640 HLA-typed donors. All discovery cohort repertoires had been generated on a single sequencing platform. The study combined high-throughput TCR immunosequencing, statistical association of individual TCRs with disease status, and machine learning to predict cytomegalovirus infection status. In the later analysis, no new phenotypic data were used to find candidate immune exposures; instead, reliance was placed on TCR beta sequences and their occurrence across donors. HLA typing covered class I and class II loci at four-digit resolution. On average, roughly 240,000 unique TCR beta nucleotide sequences were sequenced per donor among about 400 genotyped donors of the cohort, with 15% to 20% of those sequences being non-productive. Along with the approximately 670-subject first cohort, a separate validation cohort of around 120 different subjects was used. The study profiled the T cell repertoires of about 640 subjects by immunosequencing and related them to cytomegalovirus serostatus. The study aimed to test whether signatures of past pathogen exposure could be identified by cataloging public T cell receptors. Beyond this particular receptor, the publication reports: CMV serostatus was the only immune exposure information available for the cohort. Most CMV-associated TCR beta chains appeared to be HLA-restricted in a later analysis, and the HLA associations seemed to be driven largely by CMV exposure. In vitro tests confirmed that three of the cytomegalovirus-associated TCR beta chains recognize cytomegalovirus antigens. The presence/absence analyses assumed that sequencing depth was roughly uniform across donors, and that assumption may not be true. A later analysis found that TCR association rates varied across HLA loci, with DRB1 alleles showing the most associated TCRs and HLA-C alleles the fewest. The study listed 164 TCR beta chains as associated with cytomegalovirus. When HLA alleles, especially DR and DQ, strongly co-occurred, attributing TCR associations to individual alleles was difficult. A group of highly shared sequence variants was considered likely to be a technical artifact of the sequencing pipeline. Several of the top co-occurrence clusters appeared to be linked to parvovirus B19, influenza, CMV and Epstein-Barr virus, according to a later analysis. An earlier analysis of approximately 540 of the donors showed that most TCR beta V segments appeared in productive rearrangements either about 87% or about 30% of the time, which broadly matched IMGT annotations. Because HLA typing was missing for some donors at each locus, association tests included only the typed subset. While some public TCRs were present in many individuals, most TCR sequences turned up only very rarely across donors. At a false discovery rate of 0.05, a later analysis linked 16,951 TCR beta sequences to specific HLA alleles. The classifier was reported to diagnose cytomegalovirus status with high specificity and sensitivity in both the original cohort and the validation cohort. According to a later genetic analysis, donors in an Asian-associated ancestry cluster had fewer N-insertions in productive TCRs than the roughly 700-donor mean. In a later analysis, HLA-associated TCR beta chains were found to be more clonally expanded and to have lower generation probabilities than equally common non-associated chains. Linkage disequilibrium might explain the correlated functional status among segregating V segments, but an unknown experimental factor could not be excluded. This cohort had only TCR beta chains sequenced, and the lack of alpha or paired-chain data limited which features could be detected. Because counts were too low, seventeen rarely observed V segments, including chromosome 9 orphons, were left out of the earlier analysis of over 550 of the donors. Some IMGT-functional V segments, including TRBV6-2 and TRBV6-3, could not be told apart with the 87-base-pair reads, so those segments were excluded. An association between a missense DCLRE1C variant and V-gene and J-gene trimming of TCR beta chains was found in a later genetic analysis and replicated in an independent cohort. A further reported finding was that TCR beta sequences accurately predicted the HLA-A and HLA-B alleles for most subjects in the first cohort. The authors suggested that the approach could potentially be extended to other disease states and immunological phenotypes.

The cohort was made up of hundreds of healthy bone marrow donors. At the time of sampling, all cohort members were nominally healthy, though unrecorded immune exposures were likely present. The donor was CMV seronegative and was included in the group of around 320 seronegative cohort members. Every donor gave a peripheral blood sample, and the peripheral blood mononuclear cells from that sample were used for TCR beta sequencing. Genomic DNA was extracted from the blood cell samples with the Qiagen DNeasy Blood Extraction Kit. V lost 11 bases and J lost 3 bases; the stretch between them is 14 bases long. Spanning cysteine to phenylalanine, the CDR3 consists of 13 amino acids. Only the CDR3 part of the read is kept: 39 bases, read in frame from the first base. CDR1 ENHRY and CDR2 SYGVKD were looked up in the germline V gene.

Sequences were obtained from PBMCs. The receptor chain draws on TRBV10-3 and TRBJ2-1; no D gene call is confident. This sequence was found in a man aged 25-40 years in good health and CMV-seronegative. The nucleotide sequence reads TGTGCCTCCCACGGAGCGAACTACAATGAGCAGTTCTTC. Translated, it reads CASHGANYNEQFF.